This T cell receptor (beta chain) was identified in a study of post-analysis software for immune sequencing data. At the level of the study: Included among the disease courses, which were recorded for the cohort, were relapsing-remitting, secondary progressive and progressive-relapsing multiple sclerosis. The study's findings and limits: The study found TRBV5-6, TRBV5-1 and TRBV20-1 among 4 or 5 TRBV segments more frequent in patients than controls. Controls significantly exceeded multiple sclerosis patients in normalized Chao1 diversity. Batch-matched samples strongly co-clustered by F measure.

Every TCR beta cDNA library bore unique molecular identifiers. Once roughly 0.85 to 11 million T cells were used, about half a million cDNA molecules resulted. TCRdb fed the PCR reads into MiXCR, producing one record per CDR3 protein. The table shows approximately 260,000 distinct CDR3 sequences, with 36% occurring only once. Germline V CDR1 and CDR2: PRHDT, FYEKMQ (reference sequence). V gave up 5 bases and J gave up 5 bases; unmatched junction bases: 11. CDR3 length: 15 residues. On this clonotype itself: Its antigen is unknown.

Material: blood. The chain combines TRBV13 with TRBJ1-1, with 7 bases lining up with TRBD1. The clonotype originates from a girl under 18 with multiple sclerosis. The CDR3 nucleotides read TGTGCCAGCAGCCCCGGGACAGTAAGAAGAACTGAAGCTTTCTTT. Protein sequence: CASSPGTVRRTEAFF. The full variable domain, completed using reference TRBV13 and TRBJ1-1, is AAGVIQSPRHLIKEKRETATLKCYPIPRHDTVYWYQQGPGQDPQFLISFYEKMQSDKGSIPDRFSAQQFSDYHSELNMSSLELGDSALYFCASSPGTVRRTEAFFGQGTRLTVV.